Sequencing of this TCR beta chain was carried out in a study of blood T cell repertoires in COVID-19 (dated by TCRdb to the early 2020s). About the full investigation: Samples covering the acute and convalescent phases of COVID-19 were provided by collaborators in the United States, Italy and Spain. Deeply sampled blood TCRbeta repertoires from subjects exposed to, actively infected with, or recovered from COVID-19 were included in the dataset. The sample metadata nearly always contained a de-identified subject ID, COVID-19 status, age in years and sex. Where HLA class I and class II types were available, the types were taken from metadata supplied by the sample provider, not from assay-based typing. The material from the prospective study consisted of cDNA or gDNA derived from T cells, B-cell-depleted T cells, or PBMCs. Samples came from the ongoing ImmuneRACE study (first 160 participants) plus 1,254 subjects from 6 global collaborators. The repertoires were released in a freely available public database intended as a resource for research on the immune response to SARS-CoV-2.

Inclusive of the bounding cysteine and phenylalanine, the CDR3 is 14 residues long. Just the 42-base CDR3 DNA is kept, in frame starting at base 1. CDR1 and CDR2 (MNHEY, SVGAGI) derive from the germline V gene. V and J are trimmed by 5 bases and 6 bases, and the gene matches miss 6 bases of the junction. The collaborating institutions used their own protocols to collect whole blood in K2EDTA tubes. For TCRbeta analysis, collaborators shipped samples in one of three forms: frozen whole blood, isolated PBMCs, or DNA extracted from either of those sample types. Comment on this clone: The target of this receptor is not known. Base qualities were left out, and no much larger clone turns up one base away.

Overall study results and their limits: Clinical and demographic metadata were provided uncurated, with the amount varying by source and participant.

TCRbeta CDR3 regions were amplified from genomic DNA using the immunoSEQ Assay, a bias-controlled multiplex PCR. For the original study's pipeline: The number of nucleated cells in each sample was estimated by amplification of reference gene primers within the assay. To quantify the absolute abundance of each unique TCRbeta CDR3 rearrangement, sequence reads were collapsed and filtered. For each sample, productive Simpson clonality was calculated by taking the square root of Simpson's diversity index across productive rearrangements. The immuneACCESS repertoire file appears here via TCRdb, limited to in-frame rearrangements. These files lack a portion of the clones; in checked studies, under half of the deficit traces to unresolved V genes, and the cause of the others is not known. The DNA gave D and trimming, while V, J and clone size come from that table. The sample table lists about 160,000 clones, approximately 95% of them with a count of one. In total, the top ten clones hold about 5% of the sample.

Sequences were obtained from peripheral blood. Here the chain combines TRBV6-5 and TRBJ1-4; TRBD1 aligns with 7 central bases. The sequence came from a woman aged 45-60 years with acute or convalescent COVID-19. The DNA sequence is given as TGTGCCAGCAGTCCGGGACAGCTCTATGAAAAACTGTTTTTT. Its product reads: CASSPGQLYEKLFF.